This T cell receptor beta chain was captured in a study of neurological immune-mediated disorders. Germline CDR1 is SGHRS and CDR2 is YFSETQ. Trimming removed 4 bases at V and 1 base at J, with 5 bases between. This CDR3 is 12 amino acids long. Healthy controls comprised blood bank volunteers in Maryland, USA. 5'RACE with 10-nucleotide random UMIs generated the cDNA. The output of every sequencing run, over 170 million TCR-beta sequences, came from 15-18 subjects. Each CDR3 protein gets one entry after TCRdb re-called the 5' RACE reads with MiXCR. Altogether approximately 74,000 distinct CDR3 sequences are present, approximately 10% being singletons, with the ten largest covering 1.5% to 2%. This clonotype appeared many times.

Sequencing was carried out using PBMCs. This sequence originates from a man aged 50-60 years in good health. J is TRBJ2-5 and V is TRBV5-1; D is ambiguous. This chain's CDR3 is CASSKLQETQYF. CDR3 nucleotides: TGCGCCAGCAGCAAACTCCAAGAGACCCAGTACTTC.